The 21 T cell receptor beta chains given below trace back to one sample, sequenced in a study of shared clonotypes between healthy human individuals. CD45RO-negative cells were positively selected for CCR7, leaving out terminally differentiated effector memory CD45RA+ cells. Method: immunoSEQ multiplex PCR; TCRdb's copy keeps in-frame clones and lacks some. The sample holds approximately 650,000 clones, nearly 97% seen once. The sample comprised naive CD8+ T cells sorted from blood. These receptors were taken from a woman in her 30s in good health.

V is TRBV27 and J is TRBJ2-7; D is possibly TRBD1 (6 bases). The CDR3 totals 13 residues. V shed 7 bases and J shed 6 bases, with 16 bases lying between them. Germline-derived CDR1 and CDR2 are MNHEY and SMNVEV (reference sequence). CDR3 residues: CASNTGLGGEQYF. CDR3 coding DNA: TGTGCCAGCAACACAGGGTTAGGGGGCGAGCAGTACTTC.

Concerning this clone: Other DNA sequences in this specimen translate into the identical CDR3. The CDR3 sequence is CASGTGSYEQYF. CDR3 sequence (DNA): TGTGCCAGCGGAACAGGTTCCTACGAGCAGTACTTC. V is TRBV6-5 and J is TRBJ2-7, with D tentatively TRBD1 (5 bases). Germline V gives CDR1 MNHEY, CDR2 SVGAGI. The CDR3 totals 12 residues. V was pared by 8 bases and J by 1 base, with 9 bases between.

The chain links TRBV11-2 to TRBJ2-4; TRBD2 matches 13 bases. Per the germline V gene, CDR1 is SGHAT and CDR2 is FQNNGV. With 4 bases clipped from V and 1 base from J, the junction kept 4 bases outside the gene matches. CDR3 length: 17 amino acids. CDR3 sequence reads: CASSSGLAGWAKNIQYF. CDR3 DNA: TGTGCCAGCAGCTCGGGACTAGCGGGATGGGCCAAAAACATTCAGTACTTC.

V usage is TRBV6-5 and J usage is TRBJ2-7; D possibly corresponds to TRBD2 (7 bases). CDR1 MNHEY and CDR2 SVGAGI come from the germline V gene. The CDR3 contains 12 residues. V dropped 7 bases and J dropped 7 bases, with 14 bases sitting between them. This CDR3 reads CASTGGTGEQYF. The CDR3 coding sequence is TGTGCCAGCACGGGGGGCACAGGGGAGCAGTACTTC.

The chain combines TRBV13 with TRBJ1-2, with D possibly being TRBD1 (6 bases). The length of the CDR3 is 16 residues. V gave up 2 bases and J gave up 5 bases, with 18 bases separating them. Germline CDR1 is PRHDT and CDR2 is FYEKMQ (reference sequence). CDR3 sequence (DNA): TGTGCCAGCAGCTTAATTACCGGCCAGGGGTTTTATGGCTACACCTTC. The encoded protein is CASSLITGQGFYGYTF.

V gene TRBV14 combines with J gene TRBJ2-5; TRBD1 matches 7 bases. V lost 1 base, J lost 5 bases, and 7 bases stayed unmatched. This CDR3 comprises 15 residues. Germline V gene data show CDR1 as SGHDN and CDR2 as FVKESK. CDR3: CASSQVTGVIETQYF. Here the CDR3 DNA reads TGTGCCAGCAGCCAAGTCACAGGGGTCATTGAGACCCAGTACTTC.

The CDR3 region is CASSGSNAPTEAFF. CDR3 DNA: TGTGCCAGCAGCGGTTCCAACGCCCCCACTGAAGCTTTCTTT. This chain links TRBV7-6 with TRBJ1-1; D gene ambiguous. This CDR3 has 14 amino acids. The germline V gene encodes CDR1 SGHVS and CDR2 FNYEAQ. Deletions cut 5 bases from V and 4 bases from J, with 14 bases between.

The genes are TRBV7-9 and TRBJ2-1, with D possibly TRBD2 on 5 matching bases. This CDR3 is built from 16 residues. Trimming took 2 bases from V and 13 from J, leaving 24 bases between them. From germline, CDR1 is SEHNR and CDR2 FQNEAQ (reference sequence). The CDR3 nucleotides are TGTGCCAGCAGCTTACCTGCTTCGACTGGGAGTTTCGATCAGTTCTTC. Amino acids: CASSLPASTGSFDQFF.

The chain links TRBV7-9 to TRBJ1-2; D unclear. Trimming took 7 bases from V and 0 from J, leaving 12 bases between them. This CDR3 region has 14 residues. Germline values: CDR1 SEHNR, CDR2 FQNEAQ (reference sequence). As DNA, the CDR3 is TGTGCCAGCACCCCAACGAACCCTAACTATGGCTACACCTTC. The encoded protein is CASTPTNPNYGYTF.

V gene TRBV19 combines with J gene TRBJ2-1; D uncertain. The CDR3 runs to 15 residues. Germline assignment: CDR1 LNHDA and CDR2 SQIVND (reference sequence). Trimming took off 7 bases at V and 0 bases at J, with 13 bases between the two ends. DNA for the CDR3: TGTGCCAGTAATAATGGGCGGAGCTCCTACAATGAGCAGTTCTTC. Protein product: CASNNGRSSYNEQFF.

The chain uses TRBV7-9 and TRBJ2-7; no firm D call. The V gene lost 8 bases and the J gene lost 7 bases, with 15 bases spanning the gap. Looked up from germline, CDR1 is SEHNR and CDR2 is FQNEAQ (reference sequence). This CDR3 comprises 12 residues. CDR3 loop: CASRPGRGEQYF. The CDR3 DNA is TGTGCCAGCCGCCCCGGGCGTGGGGAGCAGTACTTC.

The J gene is TRBJ2-2, the V gene TRBV10-3, with TRBD2 identical over 14 bases. V was pared by 2 bases and J by 5 bases, with 16 bases of the junction left unmatched. CDR3 length: 21 amino acids. Germline CDR1 is ENHRY and CDR2 is SYGVKD. CDR3 in DNA: TGTGCCATCAGTGAGCCCACCGGGACTAGCGGGAGTCCCTTAAAAACCGGGGAGCTGTTTTTT. Its protein is CAISEPTGTSGSPLKTGELFF.

The J gene is TRBJ1-6, the V gene TRBV4-1, with 7 positions matching TRBD1. CDR1 is MGHRA and CDR2 is YSYEKL in the germline V gene. V lost 0 bases and J lost 10; bases outside the gene matches: 6. The CDR3 is made up of 15 amino acids. The DNA of the CDR3 is TGCGCCAGCAGCCAAGATGAGGGGGCCGGATCACCCCTCCACTTT. Encoded protein: CASSQDEGAGSPLHF.

The rearrangement links TRBV7-9 to TRBJ1-1, with D possibly TRBD1 on 5 matching bases. The germline V gene encodes CDR1 SEHNR and CDR2 FQNEAQ (reference sequence). V was trimmed by 10 bases and J by 5 bases, leaving 14 bases between them. This CDR3 comprises 12 residues. CDR3 sequence reads: CATRDLDTEAFF. CDR3 bases: TGTGCCACCCGGGACTTGGATACTGAAGCTTTCTTT.

The V and J genes are TRBV27 and TRBJ2-2; 7 positions match TRBD2. The CDR3 sequence is 16 residues long. Trimming took 1 base from V and 5 from J; bases not matched to a gene: 7. Looked up from germline, CDR1 is MNHEY and CDR2 is SMNVEV (reference sequence). This CDR3 is CASSLLAGAFTGELFF. The CDR3 nucleotides are TGTGCCAGCAGTTTATTGGCGGGAGCGTTTACCGGGGAGCTGTTTTTT.

The chain has TRBV15 and TRBJ1-1; no clear D gene. This CDR3 is built from 15 residues. CDR1 and CDR2 from the germline V gene are LNHNV and YYDKDF (reference sequence). Deletions cut 0 bases from V and 2 bases from J, with 10 bases between. CDR3 bases: TGTGCCACCAGCAGAGAAGGCACAGCTAACACTGAAGCTTTCTTT. Amino acid sequence: CATSREGTANTEAFF. The whole variable domain, remainder taken from reference TRBV15 and TRBJ1-1, is DAMVIQNPRYQVTQFGKPVTLSCSQTLNHNVMYWYQQKSSQAPKLLFHYYDKDFNNEADTPDNFQSRRPNTSFCFLDIRSPGLGDTAMYLCATSREGTANTEAFFGQGTRLTVV.

This clone appeared once. The J gene is TRBJ2-7, the V gene TRBV27; D gene ambiguous. The V and J ends lost 0 bases and 4 bases respectively, with 7 bases between them. This CDR3 is built from 13 residues. Germline lookup yields CDR1 MNHEY and CDR2 SMNVEV (reference sequence). The CDR3 loop is CASSLSWRYEQYF. The CDR3 nucleotides read TGTGCCAGCAGTTTATCGTGGCGTTACGAGCAGTACTTC.

As to this clone: The junction does not match germline at one end; this may be a read error. Other DNA sequences in the sample encode the same CDR3. V is TRBV28 and J is TRBJ2-2; D perhaps matches TRBD1 (5 bases). The germline V gene has CDR1 MDHEN and CDR2 SYDVKM. The CDR3 has 14 residues. CDR3 sequence reads: CASSLTRATGELFF. CDR3 nucleotides: TGTGCCAGCAGTTTAACCAGGGCCACCGGAGAGCTGTTTTTT. The entire variable domain, with the rest obtained from reference TRBV28 and TRBJ2-2, is as follows: DVKVTQSSRYLVKRTGEKVFLECVQDMDHENMFWYRQDPGLGLRLIYFSYDVKMKEKGDIPEGYSVSREKKERFSLILESASTNQTSMYLCASSLTRATGELFFGEGSRLTVL.

CDR3 coding DNA: TGCAGCGTTTTAGCGGGAGAGGCCTACAATGAGCAGTTCTTC. This codes for CSVLAGEAYNEQFF. The rearrangement links TRBV29-1 to TRBJ2-1, with 9 bases matching TRBD2. CDR3 length: 14 amino acids. Germline V lookup: CDR1 SQVTM, CDR2 ANQGSEA. Germline trimming cut 5 bases from V and 2 bases from J; bases unmatched to any gene: 4.

This sequence joins TRBV4-1 and TRBJ2-1, with unresolved D. The germline V gene has CDR1 MGHRA and CDR2 YSYEKL. V lost 3 bases and J 4 bases, leaving 7 bases between the germline ends. The CDR3 spans 13 residues. The CDR3 is CASSHADYNEQFF. The CDR3 coding sequence is TGCGCCAGCAGCCACGCGGATTACAATGAGCAGTTCTTC.

The chain uses TRBV27 and TRBJ2-7; the D gene is possibly TRBD1 (5 bases). V lost 3 bases and J 3 bases, leaving 9 bases between the germline ends. Germline loops: CDR1 MNHEY, CDR2 SMNVEV (reference sequence). The CDR3 is 13 residues long. This chain's CDR3 is CASSFRQNYEQYF. The CDR3 DNA sequence: TGTGCCAGCAGTTTTAGACAGAACTACGAGCAGTACTTC.